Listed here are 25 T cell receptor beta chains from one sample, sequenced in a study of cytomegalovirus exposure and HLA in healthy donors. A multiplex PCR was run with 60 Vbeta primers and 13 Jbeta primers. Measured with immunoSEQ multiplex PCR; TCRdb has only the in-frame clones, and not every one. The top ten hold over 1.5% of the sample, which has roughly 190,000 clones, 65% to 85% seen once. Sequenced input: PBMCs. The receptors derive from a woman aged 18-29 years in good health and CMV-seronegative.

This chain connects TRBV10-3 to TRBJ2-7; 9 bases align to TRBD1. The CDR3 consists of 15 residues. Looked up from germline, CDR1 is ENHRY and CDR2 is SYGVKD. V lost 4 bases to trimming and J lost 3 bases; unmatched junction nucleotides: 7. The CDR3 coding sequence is TGTGCCATCAGTGTAGCCCGGACAGGGGACTACGAGCAGTACTTC. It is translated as CAISVARTGDYEQYF.

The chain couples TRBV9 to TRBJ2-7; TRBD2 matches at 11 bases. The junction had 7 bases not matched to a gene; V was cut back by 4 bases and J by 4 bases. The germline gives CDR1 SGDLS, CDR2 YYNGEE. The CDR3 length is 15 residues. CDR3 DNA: TGTGCCAGCAGCCCAACTAGCGGGGGAACTTACGAGCAGTACTTC. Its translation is CASSPTSGGTYEQYF.

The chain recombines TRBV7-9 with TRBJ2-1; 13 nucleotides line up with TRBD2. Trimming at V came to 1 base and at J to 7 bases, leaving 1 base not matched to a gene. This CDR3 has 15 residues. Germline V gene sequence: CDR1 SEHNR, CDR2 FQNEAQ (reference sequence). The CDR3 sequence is CASSLGTSGRNEQFF. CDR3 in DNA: TGTGCCAGCAGCTTAGGGACTAGCGGGAGAAATGAGCAGTTCTTC.

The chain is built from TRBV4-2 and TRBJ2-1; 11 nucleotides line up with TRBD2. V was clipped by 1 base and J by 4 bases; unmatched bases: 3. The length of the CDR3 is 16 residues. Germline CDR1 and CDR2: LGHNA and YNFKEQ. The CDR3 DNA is TGTGCCAGCAGCCAAGCACGACTAGCGGGGTACAATGAGCAGTTCTTC. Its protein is CASSQARLAGYNEQFF.

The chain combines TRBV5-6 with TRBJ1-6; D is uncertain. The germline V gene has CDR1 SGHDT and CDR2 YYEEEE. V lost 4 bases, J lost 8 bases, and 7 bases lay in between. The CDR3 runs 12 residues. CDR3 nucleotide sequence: TGTGCCAGCAGCCGCGCTGATTCACCCCTCCACTTT. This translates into CASSRADSPLHF.

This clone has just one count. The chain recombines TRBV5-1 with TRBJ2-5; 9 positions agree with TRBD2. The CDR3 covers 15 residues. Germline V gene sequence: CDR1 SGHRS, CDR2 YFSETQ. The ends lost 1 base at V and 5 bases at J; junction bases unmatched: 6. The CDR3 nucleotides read TGCGCCAGCAGCTTGATAGCGGGGGCCCTTGAGACCCAGTACTTC. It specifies CASSLIAGALETQYF.

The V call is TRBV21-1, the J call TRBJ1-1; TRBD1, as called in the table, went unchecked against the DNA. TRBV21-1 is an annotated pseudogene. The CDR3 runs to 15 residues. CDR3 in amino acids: CASSRWTGKNTEAFF. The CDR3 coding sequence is TGTGCCAGCAGCAGATGGACAGGAAAAAACACTGAAGCTTTCTTT.

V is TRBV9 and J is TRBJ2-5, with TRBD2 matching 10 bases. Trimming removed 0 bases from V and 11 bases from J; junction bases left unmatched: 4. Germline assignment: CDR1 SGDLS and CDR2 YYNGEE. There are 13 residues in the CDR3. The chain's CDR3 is CASSVGLAGEQYF. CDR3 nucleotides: TGTGCCAGCAGCGTAGGGCTAGCGGGGGAGCAGTACTTC. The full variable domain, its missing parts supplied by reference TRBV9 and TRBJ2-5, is DSGVTQTPKHLITATGQRVTLRCSPRSGDLSVYWYQQSLDQGLQFLIQYYNGEERAKGNILERFSAQQFPDLHSELNLSSLELGDSALYFCASSVGLAGEQYFGPGTRLLVL.

The CDR3 reads CASSHWDTRETQYF. CDR3 in DNA: TGTGCCAGCAGCCATTGGGACACCCGAGAGACCCAGTACTTC. The V gene is TRBV5-6, the J gene TRBJ2-5; D perhaps matches TRBD1 (6 bases). The germline V gene encodes CDR1 SGHDT and CDR2 YYEEEE. V shed 4 bases and J shed 4 bases, with 14 bases lying between them. There are 14 residues in the CDR3.

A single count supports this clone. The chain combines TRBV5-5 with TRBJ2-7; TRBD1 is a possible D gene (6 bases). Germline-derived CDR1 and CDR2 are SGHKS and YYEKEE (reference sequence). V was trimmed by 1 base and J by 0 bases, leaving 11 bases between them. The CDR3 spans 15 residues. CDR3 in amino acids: CASSLWTDSSYEQYF. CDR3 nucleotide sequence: TGTGCCAGCAGCTTGTGGACAGACAGCTCCTACGAGCAGTACTTC. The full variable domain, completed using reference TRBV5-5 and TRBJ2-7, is DAGVTQSPTHLIKTRGQQVTLRCSPISGHKSVSWYQQVLGQGPQFIFQYYEKEERGRGNFPDRFSARQFPNYSSELNVNALLLGDSALYLCASSLWTDSSYEQYFGPGTRLTVT.

CDR3 in DNA: TGTGCTAGTGGTTCCTCGTTGGGGACTAGCATTTTTAATGAGCAGTTCTTC. It codes for CASGSSLGTSIFNEQFF. J is TRBJ2-1 and V is TRBV12-5, with TRBD2 matching 9 bases. This CDR3 comprises 17 residues. With 4 bases clipped from V and 7 bases from J, the junction kept 14 bases outside the gene matches. Germline CDR1 LGHNT, CDR2 FRNRAP.

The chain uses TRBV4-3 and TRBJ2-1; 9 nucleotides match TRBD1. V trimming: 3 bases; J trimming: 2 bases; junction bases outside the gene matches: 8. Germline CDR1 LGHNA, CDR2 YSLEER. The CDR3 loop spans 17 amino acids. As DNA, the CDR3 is TGCGCCAGCAGCCAGACTAGGGGACAGGGTACCTACAATGAGCAGTTCTTC. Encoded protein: CASSQTRGQGTYNEQFF.

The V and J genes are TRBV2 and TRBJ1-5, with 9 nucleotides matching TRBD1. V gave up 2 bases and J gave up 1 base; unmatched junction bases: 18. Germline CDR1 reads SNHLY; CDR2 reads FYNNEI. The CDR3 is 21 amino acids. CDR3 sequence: CASSEKRGWDRDSRSNQPQHF. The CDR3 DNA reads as TGTGCCAGCAGTGAAAAGAGAGGGTGGGACAGGGATTCGAGGAGCAATCAGCCCCAGCATTTT.

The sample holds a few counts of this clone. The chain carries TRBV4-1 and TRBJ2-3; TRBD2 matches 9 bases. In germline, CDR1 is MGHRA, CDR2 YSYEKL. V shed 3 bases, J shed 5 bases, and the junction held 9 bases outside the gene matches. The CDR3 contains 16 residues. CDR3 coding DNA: TGCGCCAGCAGCCACATCCTAGCGGGACTTGGAGATACGCAGTATTTT. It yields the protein CASSHILAGLGDTQYF.

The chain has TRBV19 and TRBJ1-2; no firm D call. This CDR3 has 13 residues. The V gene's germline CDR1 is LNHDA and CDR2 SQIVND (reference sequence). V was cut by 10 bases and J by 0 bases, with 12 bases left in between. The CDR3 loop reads CATGEITNYGYTF. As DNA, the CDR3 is TGTGCCACTGGGGAGATAACTAACTATGGCTACACCTTC.

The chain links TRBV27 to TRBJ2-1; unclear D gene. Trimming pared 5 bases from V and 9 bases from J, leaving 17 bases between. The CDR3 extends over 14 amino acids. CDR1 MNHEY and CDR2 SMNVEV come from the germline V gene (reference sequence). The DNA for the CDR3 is TGTGCCAGCAGTGCGGAAGTATCGCCGGCTGAGCAGTTCTTC. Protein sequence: CASSAEVSPAEQFF.

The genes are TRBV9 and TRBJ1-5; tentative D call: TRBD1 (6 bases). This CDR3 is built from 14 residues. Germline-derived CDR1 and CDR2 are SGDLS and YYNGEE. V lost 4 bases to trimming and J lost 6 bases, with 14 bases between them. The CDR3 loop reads CASSNGGAGQPQHF. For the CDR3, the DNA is TGTGCCAGCAGCAATGGGGGGGCAGGTCAGCCCCAGCATTTT.

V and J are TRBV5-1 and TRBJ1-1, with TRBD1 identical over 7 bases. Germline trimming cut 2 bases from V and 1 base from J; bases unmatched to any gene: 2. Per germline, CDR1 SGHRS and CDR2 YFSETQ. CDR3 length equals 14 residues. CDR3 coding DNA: TGCGCCAGCAGCTTAGGACAGGCGAACACTGAAGCTTTCTTT. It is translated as CASSLGQANTEAFF.

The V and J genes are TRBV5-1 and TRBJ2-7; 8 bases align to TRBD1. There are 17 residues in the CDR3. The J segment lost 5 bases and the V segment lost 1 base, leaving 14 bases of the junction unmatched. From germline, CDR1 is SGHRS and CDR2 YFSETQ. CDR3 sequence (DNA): TGCGCCAGCAGCTTGTCCGCCGGACAGGGTAGGGTAAACGAGCAGTACTTC. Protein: CASSLSAGQGRVNEQYF.

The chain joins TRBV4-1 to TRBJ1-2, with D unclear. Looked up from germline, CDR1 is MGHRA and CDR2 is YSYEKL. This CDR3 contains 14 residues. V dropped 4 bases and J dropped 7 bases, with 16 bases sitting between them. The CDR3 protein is CASSRGRGESGYTF. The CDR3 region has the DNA TGCGCCAGCAGCCGCGGGCGGGGTGAGAGTGGCTACACCTTC.

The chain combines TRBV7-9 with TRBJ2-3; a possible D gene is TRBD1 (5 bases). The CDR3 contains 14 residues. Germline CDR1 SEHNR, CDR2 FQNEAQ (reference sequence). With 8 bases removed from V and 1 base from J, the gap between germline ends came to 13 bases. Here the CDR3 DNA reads TGTGCCAGCGGTAGGGGAAGTGGCACAGATACGCAGTATTTT. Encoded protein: CASGRGSGTDTQYF.

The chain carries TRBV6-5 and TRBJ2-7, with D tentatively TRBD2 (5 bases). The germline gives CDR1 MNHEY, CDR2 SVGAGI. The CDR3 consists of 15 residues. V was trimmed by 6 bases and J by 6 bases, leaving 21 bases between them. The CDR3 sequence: CASSSEAELRGEQYF. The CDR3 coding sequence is TGTGCCAGCAGCAGCGAGGCGGAGCTCCGGGGCGAGCAGTACTTC.

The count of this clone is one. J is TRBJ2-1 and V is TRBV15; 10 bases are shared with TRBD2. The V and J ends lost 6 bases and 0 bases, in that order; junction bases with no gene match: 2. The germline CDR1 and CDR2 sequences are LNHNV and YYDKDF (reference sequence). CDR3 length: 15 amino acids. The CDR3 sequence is CATRSSGSSYNEQFF. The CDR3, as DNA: TGTGCCACCAGGTCTAGCGGGAGCTCCTACAATGAGCAGTTCTTC.

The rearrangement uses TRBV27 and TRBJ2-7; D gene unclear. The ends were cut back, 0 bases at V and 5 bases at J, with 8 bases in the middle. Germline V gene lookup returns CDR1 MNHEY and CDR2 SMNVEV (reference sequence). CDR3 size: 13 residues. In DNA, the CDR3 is TGTGCCAGCAGTTTATCGCGAATCCACGAGCAGTACTTC. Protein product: CASSLSRIHEQYF.

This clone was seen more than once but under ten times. The CDR3 region has the DNA TGTGCCAGCAGTTCGGACAGCTATGGCTACACCTTC. Residues: CASSSDSYGYTF. This chain links TRBV2 with TRBJ1-2, with D maybe TRBD1 (6 bases). Germline CDR1 SNHLY, CDR2 FYNNEI. V dropped 5 bases and J dropped 4 bases, with 8 bases sitting between them. The CDR3 contains 12 residues.